This T cell receptor beta chain was recorded in a study of quantifying T cell responses using KT2 cells. Looking at the study overall: cDNA was made from DNase-treated RNA using alpha and beta constant primers.

Each cDNA got a UMI-containing oligo ligated at its 3' end. The first PCR ran 4 to 5 cycles with an equimolar RC1.1 and RC1.2 beta primer mix. TCRdb processed the UMI-ligation and nested PCR reads anew with MiXCR; each CDR3 protein has one entry. This sample yields under 35,000 distinct CDR3 sequences, of which 7.3% are seen a single time; around a sixth belongs to the top ten. Germline values: CDR1 DFQATT, CDR2 SNEGSKA (reference sequence). V was pared by 6 bases and J by 2 bases, with 18 bases between. The CDR3 loop spans 15 amino acids. This clonotype was seen only a few times. KT2, a clone with a known TCR, was spiked into unfractionated PBMC.

The receptor was isolated from a human donor. V is TRBV20-1 and J is TRBJ2-3; the D gene is possibly TRBD2 (6 bases). Sequenced sample: PBMCs spiked with cells of the T cell clone KT2. The CDR3 here is CSAHNSGKSTDTQYF. Here the CDR3 DNA reads TGCAGTGCGCATAATAGCGGAAAGTCCACAGATACGCAGTATTTT.